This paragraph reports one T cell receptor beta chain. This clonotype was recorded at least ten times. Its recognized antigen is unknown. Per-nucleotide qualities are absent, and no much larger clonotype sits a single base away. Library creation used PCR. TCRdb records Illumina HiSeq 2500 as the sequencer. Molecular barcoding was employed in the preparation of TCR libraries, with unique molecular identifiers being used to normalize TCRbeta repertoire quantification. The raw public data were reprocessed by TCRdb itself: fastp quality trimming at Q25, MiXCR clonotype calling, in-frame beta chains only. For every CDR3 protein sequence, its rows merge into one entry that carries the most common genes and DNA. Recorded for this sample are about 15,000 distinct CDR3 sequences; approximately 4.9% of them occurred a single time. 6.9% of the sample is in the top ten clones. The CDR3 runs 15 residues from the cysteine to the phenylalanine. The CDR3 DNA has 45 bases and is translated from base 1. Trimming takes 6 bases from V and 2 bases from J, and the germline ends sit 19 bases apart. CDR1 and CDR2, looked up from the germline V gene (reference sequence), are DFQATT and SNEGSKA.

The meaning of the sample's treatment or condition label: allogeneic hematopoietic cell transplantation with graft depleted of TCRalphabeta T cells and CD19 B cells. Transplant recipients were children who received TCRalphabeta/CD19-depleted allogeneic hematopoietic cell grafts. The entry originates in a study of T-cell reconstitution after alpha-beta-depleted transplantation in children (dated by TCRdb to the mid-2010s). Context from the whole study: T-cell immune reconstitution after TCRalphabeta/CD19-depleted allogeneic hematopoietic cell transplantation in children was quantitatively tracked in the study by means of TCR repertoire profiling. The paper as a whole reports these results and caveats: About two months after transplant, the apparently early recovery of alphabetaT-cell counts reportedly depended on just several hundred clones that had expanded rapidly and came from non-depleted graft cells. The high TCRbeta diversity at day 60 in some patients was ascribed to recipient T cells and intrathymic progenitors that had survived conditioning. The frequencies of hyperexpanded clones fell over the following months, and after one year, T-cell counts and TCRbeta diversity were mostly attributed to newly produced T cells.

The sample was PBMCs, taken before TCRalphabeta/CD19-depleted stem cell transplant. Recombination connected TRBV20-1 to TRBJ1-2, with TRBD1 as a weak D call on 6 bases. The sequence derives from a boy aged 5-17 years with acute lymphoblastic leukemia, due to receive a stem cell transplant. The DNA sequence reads TGCAGTGCCCCTGGGCGGGGGGCTTTAAACTATGGCTACACCTTC. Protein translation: CSAPGRGALNYGYTF.